The 15 T cell receptor beta chains presented below share a single source sample, sequenced in a study of blood T cell repertoires in COVID-19. Produced via immunoSEQ multiplex PCR; TCRdb's table is partial and in-frame only. Here the sample spans some 170,000 clones, approximately 88% being singletons. The material sequenced was peripheral blood. Receptor source: a woman in her sixties or seventies who had recovered from COVID-19.

The table lists this clone with a count of one. The J gene is TRBJ2-7, the V gene TRBV18, with 9 nucleotides matching TRBD1. CDR3 length: 14 residues. V shed 6 bases, J shed 4 bases, and the junction held 7 bases outside the gene matches. Germline lookup yields CDR1 KGHSH and CDR2 LQKENI. Here the CDR3 reads CASSVGTGYYEQYF. The CDR3 bases are TGTGCCAGCTCGGTCGGGACAGGGTATTACGAGCAGTACTTC.

V is TRBV3-1 (or the pseudogene TRBV3-2) and J is TRBJ1-4; a weak D match, TRBD1 (5 bases). Germline CDR1 is LGHDT and CDR2 is YNNKEL (reference sequence). The V end was cut by 3 bases, the J end by 7 bases, with 15 bases between. This CDR3 is built from 15 residues. In DNA, the CDR3 is TGTGCCAGCAGCCAGGGACTGCCATTAGGTGAAAAACTGTTTTTT. It yields the protein CASSQGLPLGEKLFF.

The chain couples TRBV7-2 to TRBJ2-1, with 9 bases matching TRBD2. CDR3 length: 15 residues. J gave up 9 bases and V 5 bases, and 11 bases lay outside the gene matches. The germline V gene encodes CDR1 SGHTA and CDR2 FQGNSA. CDR3 residues: CASSPQGGGAVEQFF. CDR3 nucleotides: TGTGCCAGCAGCCCCCAAGGCGGGGGGGCGGTTGAGCAGTTCTTC. The variable domain in full, completed from reference TRBV7-2 and TRBJ2-1, reads GAGVSQSPSNKVTEKGKDVELRCDPISGHTALYWYRQSLGQGLEFLIYFQGNSAPDKSGLPSDRFSAERTGGSVSTLTIQRTQQEDSAVYLCASSPQGGGAVEQFFGPGTRLTVL.

The V and J genes are TRBV27 and TRBJ1-6; D is unclear. The V and J ends lost 2 bases and 6 bases respectively, with 11 bases between them. The germline CDR1 and CDR2 sequences are MNHEY and SMNVEV (reference sequence). The CDR3 is 15 residues long. CDR3 bases: TGTGCCAGCAGTTTAAACTCCGAGCCTAATTCACCCCTCCACTTT. Translated, it gives CASSLNSEPNSPLHF.

The genes are TRBV3-1 (or the pseudogene TRBV3-2) and TRBJ1-4; 7 positions match TRBD1. CDR3 length: 17 residues. After removal of 4 bases from V and 0 bases from J, the junction contained 8 bases not matched to a gene. Per the germline V gene, CDR1 is LGHDT and CDR2 is YNNKEL (reference sequence). CDR3 bases: TGTGCCAGCAGCCCTTCCCGGGACAGTGCAACTAATGAAAAACTGTTTTTT. Its translation: CASSPSRDSATNEKLFF.

The chain employs TRBV11-2 and TRBJ2-1; 8 nucleotides line up with TRBD1. CDR3 length: 15 amino acids. Trimming cost V 4 bases and J 9 bases; bases outside gene matches: 11. The germline V gene has CDR1 SGHAT and CDR2 FQNNGV. Here the CDR3 reads CASSSSGQAGTEQFF. In DNA, the CDR3 is TGTGCCAGCAGCTCTTCGGGACAGGCTGGGACTGAGCAGTTCTTC.

The chain employs TRBV4-3 and TRBJ2-5, with unresolved D. Germline V gene lookup returns CDR1 LGHNA and CDR2 YSLEER. CDR3 length: 14 amino acids. Trimming took off 1 base at V and 1 base at J, with 7 bases between the two ends. The CDR3 protein is CASSQGFGQETQYF. DNA for the CDR3: TGCGCCAGCAGCCAAGGATTCGGCCAAGAGACCCAGTACTTC.

This clone was seen once. The gene calls are TRBV4-2 and TRBJ2-2; TRBD1 matches 11 bases. The CDR3 is 15 residues long. Trimming at V came to 7 bases and at J to 5 bases, leaving 6 bases not matched to a gene. The V gene's germline CDR1 is LGHNA and CDR2 YNFKEQ. CDR3 nucleotide sequence: TGTGCCAGCACTTATGGGACAGGGGGTACCGGGGAGCTGTTTTTT. Its translation: CASTYGTGGTGELFF.

The chain recombines TRBV7-8 with TRBJ1-2; 9 bases line up with TRBD1. This CDR3 region has 14 residues. Germline-derived CDR1 and CDR2 are SGHVS and FQNEAQ. Trimming cost V 1 base and J 8 bases; bases outside gene matches: 5. In DNA, the CDR3 is TGTGCCAGCAGCTTAGGGGACAGGGCCCTCGGCTACACCTTC. Translation gives CASSLGDRALGYTF. The whole variable domain, remainder taken from reference TRBV7-8 and TRBJ1-2, is GAGVSQSPRYKVAKRGQDVALRCDPISGHVSLFWYQQALGQGPEFLTYFQNEAQLDKSGLPSDRFFAERPEGSVSTLKIQRTQQEDSAVYLCASSLGDRALGYTFGSGTRLTVV.

The chain is built from TRBV2 and TRBJ2-1; the match to TRBD2 covers 9 bases. The CDR3 is 20 amino acids. Germline-derived CDR1 and CDR2 are SNHLY and FYNNEI. V lost 4 bases to trimming and J lost 0 bases; unmatched junction nucleotides: 16. The CDR3 spells CASSGRSGTSHRRSYNEQFF. CDR3 nucleotides: TGTGCCAGCAGTGGCCGTTCCGGGACTAGCCATCGCCGCTCCTACAATGAGCAGTTCTTC.

V is TRBV9 and J is TRBJ2-2; 7 nucleotides agree with TRBD1. The CDR3 sequence is 16 residues long. Trimming took 0 bases from V and 4 from J; bases not matched to a gene: 6. Germline V gene lookup returns CDR1 SGDLS and CDR2 YYNGEE. CDR3 nucleotide sequence: TGTGCCAGCAGCGTAGAGACAGGGCTAATCACCGGGGAGCTGTTTTTT. Translated: CASSVETGLITGELFF.

The chain is built from TRBV24-1 and TRBJ2-2, with D possibly matching TRBD1 (5 bases). CDR3 length equals 16 residues. Per the germline V gene, CDR1 is KGHDR and CDR2 is SFDVKD. The V end lost 0 bases, the J end lost 6 bases, and 13 bases lay between the germline ends. The DNA of the CDR3 is TGTGCCACCAGTGATTTGTTTGGGGAAGGGGCCGGGGAGCTGTTTTTT. Translating gives CATSDLFGEGAGELFF.

V and J are TRBV6-5 and TRBJ2-7, with D tentatively TRBD1 (6 bases). There are 14 residues in the CDR3. Germline V lookup: CDR1 MNHEY, CDR2 SVGAGI. V was clipped by 6 bases and J by 4 bases, with 16 bases between them. The CDR3 region has the DNA TGTGCCAGCAGAACCCGCGGACAGACGTACGAGCAGTACTTC. Its translation is CASRTRGQTYEQYF.

The chain recombines TRBV2 with TRBJ2-3; 7 nucleotides match TRBD2. Looked up from germline, CDR1 is SNHLY and CDR2 is FYNNEI. The CDR3 consists of 14 residues. V shed 8 bases, J shed 6 bases, and the junction held 11 bases outside the gene matches. CDR3 amino acids: CASGLVLRGDTQYF. The CDR3 coding sequence is TGTGCCAGCGGACTAGTCCTACGAGGGGATACGCAGTATTTT.

Details on this clone: A read error may account for a junction end that differs from germline. V usage is TRBV4-3 and J usage is TRBJ1-2; D remains unclear. The CDR3 covers 11 residues. Germline CDR1 LGHNA, CDR2 YSLEER. The CDR3, as DNA: TGCGCCAGCAGCCAAGGCAGGCGGGCCCTCTTC. Translation gives CASSQGRRALF.